The sequence of this T cell receptor beta chain was determined in a study of T cells in Graves' hyperthyroidism and ophthalmopathy. General study findings and limits: Stable hyperthyroidism was told apart from ophthalmopathy by a model built on 13 V-J features.

This clonotype turned up a few times. Its antigen is not known. The CDR3 loop spans 15 amino acids. In germline, CDR1 is DFQATT, CDR2 SNEGSKA (reference sequence). The V end lost 1 base, the J end lost 2 bases, and 14 bases lay between the germline ends. Researchers amplified the TCR beta CDR3 regions from RNA transcripts. HTBI primers were used for first-round RT-PCR of the TCR CDR3. TCRdb itself ran the multiplex PCR reads through MiXCR, one entry per CDR3 protein. Altogether more than 350,000 distinct CDR3 sequences are present, about 16% being singletons, with the ten largest covering 32%. Sequenced input: blood. The source of this sequence is a woman in her thirties with Graves' hyperthyroidism. V gene TRBV20-1 combines with J gene TRBJ1-1, with unresolved D. The CDR3 DNA follows: TGCAGTGCTAGAGCCACGGGGAGGGCAAACACTGAAGCTTTCTTT. Amino acid sequence: CSARATGRANTEAFF.